Shown below are 6 T cell receptor beta chains from a single sample sequenced in a study of T cell responses to AZD1222 COVID-19 vaccine. Data came from immunoSEQ multiplex PCR; TCRdb stores just in-frame clones and leaves some out. The sample includes roughly 80,000 clones, around nine tenths of them seen just once. The starting material was peripheral blood, obtained on day 0 of AZD1222 vaccination. The receptors originated from an adult in good health.

V and J are TRBV13 and TRBJ2-2; D might be TRBD2 (8 bases). V dropped 4 bases and J dropped 6 bases, with 24 bases sitting between them. CDR1 PRHDT and CDR2 FYEKMQ come from the germline V gene (reference sequence). This CDR3 is 18 amino acids long. In DNA form, the CDR3 reads TGTGCCAGCAGCTCCCGGGGGGGCGACAGGGCCGCACCCGGGGAGCTGTTTTTT. Its translation is CASSSRGGDRAAPGELFF. The full variable domain, in which reference TRBV13 and TRBJ2-2 provide the parts outside the CDR3, is AAGVIQSPRHLIKEKRETATLKCYPIPRHDTVYWYQQGPGQDPQFLISFYEKMQSDKGSIPDRFSAQQFSDYHSELNMSSLELGDSALYFCASSSRGGDRAAPGELFFGEGSRLTVL.

V gene TRBV5-1 combines with J gene TRBJ2-7; TRBD1 matches at 7 bases. Trimming removed 3 bases from V and 3 bases from J; junction bases left unmatched: 9. Germline V gene lookup returns CDR1 SGHRS and CDR2 YFSETQ. This CDR3 comprises 15 residues. The CDR3, as DNA: TGCGCCAGCAGCTCGGGTGACAGGGCCTTCTACGAGCAGTACTTC. Its translation: CASSSGDRAFYEQYF.

The rearrangement uses TRBV3-1 (or the pseudogene TRBV3-2) and TRBJ1-4, with TRBD1 as a possible D gene (5 bases). Per the germline V gene, CDR1 is LGHDT and CDR2 is YNNKEL (reference sequence). V was clipped by 4 bases and J by 8 bases, with 17 bases between them. This CDR3 spans 15 amino acids. The CDR3 sequence is CASSPGSLGVEKLFF. CDR3 DNA sequence: TGTGCCAGCAGCCCAGGGAGCTTAGGAGTAGAAAAACTGTTTTTT.

A single count supports this clone. This chain joins TRBV30 and TRBJ2-1, with 8 bases identical to TRBD2. Germline trimming cut 3 bases from V and 6 bases from J; bases unmatched to any gene: 10. Per the germline V gene, CDR1 is GTSNPN and CDR2 is SVGIG (reference sequence). The CDR3 has 15 amino acids. Here the CDR3 reads CAWSVPLAGFNEQFF. Here the CDR3 DNA reads TGTGCCTGGAGCGTACCGCTAGCGGGCTTCAATGAGCAGTTCTTC. Variable domain in full (rest from reference TRBV30 and TRBJ2-1): SQTIHQWPATLVQPVGSPLSLECTVEGTSNPNLYWYRQAAGRGLQLLFYSVGIGQISSEVPQNLSASRPQDRQFILSSKKLLLSDSGFYLCAWSVPLAGFNEQFFGPGTRLTVL.

The chain joins TRBV6-5 to TRBJ2-1, with 11 bases fitting TRBD1. Trimming removed 4 bases from V and 7 bases from J; junction bases left unmatched: 6. CDR3 length: 15 amino acids. CDR1 MNHEY and CDR2 SVGAGI come from the germline V gene. The CDR3 DNA reads as TGTGCCAGCAGTTCTCCGGGACAGGGGGTAAATGAGCAGTTCTTC. It encodes CASSSPGQGVNEQFF.

This chain joins TRBV7-6 and TRBJ2-7; D is perhaps TRBD2 (6 bases). The V gene's germline CDR1 is SGHVS and CDR2 FNYEAQ. The CDR3 is made up of 14 amino acids. V shed 0 bases and J shed 2 bases, with 8 bases lying between them. This CDR3 is CASSLAEGPYEQYF. The CDR3 region has the DNA TGTGCCAGCAGCTTAGCGGAGGGCCCCTACGAGCAGTACTTC.